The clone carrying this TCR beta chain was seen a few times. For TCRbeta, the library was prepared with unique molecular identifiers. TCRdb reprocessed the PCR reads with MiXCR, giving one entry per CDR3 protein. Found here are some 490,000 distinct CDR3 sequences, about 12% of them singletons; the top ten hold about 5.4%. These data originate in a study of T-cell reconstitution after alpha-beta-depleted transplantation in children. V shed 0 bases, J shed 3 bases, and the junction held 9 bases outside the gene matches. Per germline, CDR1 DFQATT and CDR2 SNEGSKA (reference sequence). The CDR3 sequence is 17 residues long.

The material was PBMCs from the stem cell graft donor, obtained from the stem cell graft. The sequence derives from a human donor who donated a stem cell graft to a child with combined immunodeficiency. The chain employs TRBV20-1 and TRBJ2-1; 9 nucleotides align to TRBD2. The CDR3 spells CSARDLRAGGLYNEQFF. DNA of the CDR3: TGCAGTGCTAGAGATCTAAGAGCGGGAGGACTCTACAATGAGCAGTTCTTC.